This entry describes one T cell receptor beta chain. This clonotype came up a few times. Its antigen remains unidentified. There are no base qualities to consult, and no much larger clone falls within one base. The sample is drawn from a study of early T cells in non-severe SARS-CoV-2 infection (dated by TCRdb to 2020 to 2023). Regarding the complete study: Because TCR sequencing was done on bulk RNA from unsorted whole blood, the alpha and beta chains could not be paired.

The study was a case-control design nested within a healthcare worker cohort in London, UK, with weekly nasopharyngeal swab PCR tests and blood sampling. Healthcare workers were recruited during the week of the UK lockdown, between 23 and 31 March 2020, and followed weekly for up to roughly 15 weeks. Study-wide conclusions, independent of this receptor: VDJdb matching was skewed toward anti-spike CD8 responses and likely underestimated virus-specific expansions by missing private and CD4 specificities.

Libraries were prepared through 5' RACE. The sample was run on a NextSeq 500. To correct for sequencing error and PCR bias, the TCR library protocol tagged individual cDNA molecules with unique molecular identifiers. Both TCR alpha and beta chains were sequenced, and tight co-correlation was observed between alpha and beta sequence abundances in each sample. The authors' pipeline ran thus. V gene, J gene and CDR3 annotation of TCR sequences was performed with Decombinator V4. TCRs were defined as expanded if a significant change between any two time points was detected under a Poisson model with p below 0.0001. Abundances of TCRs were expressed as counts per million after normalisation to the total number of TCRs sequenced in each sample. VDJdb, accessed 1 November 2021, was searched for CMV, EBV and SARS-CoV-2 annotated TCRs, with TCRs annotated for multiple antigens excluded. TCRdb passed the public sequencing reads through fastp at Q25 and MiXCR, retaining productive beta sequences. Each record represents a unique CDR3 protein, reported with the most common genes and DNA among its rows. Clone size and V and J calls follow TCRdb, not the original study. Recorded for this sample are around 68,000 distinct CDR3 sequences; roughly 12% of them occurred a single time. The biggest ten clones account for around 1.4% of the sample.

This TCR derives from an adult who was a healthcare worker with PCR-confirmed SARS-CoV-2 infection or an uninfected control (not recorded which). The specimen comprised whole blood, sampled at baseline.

The bases read TGTGCCAGTAGTGTACAGGGGTTCTACGAGCAGTACTTC. This is translated as CASSVQGFYEQYF. The chain is assembled from TRBV19 and TRBJ2-7; TRBD1 agrees with 7 junctional bases. The germline V gene encodes CDR1 LNHDA and CDR2 SQIVND (reference sequence). The CDR3 holds 13 amino acids from the cysteine to the phenylalanine. The retained sequence is limited to the CDR3, 39 bases, with the frame set at the first base. The V end gives up 5 bases and the J end 3 bases, leaving 4 bases in the junction not matched to a gene. Where the CDR3 stops, the reference TRBV19 and TRBJ2-7 genes take over; the full variable domain is DGGITQSPKYLFRKEGQNVTLSCEQNLNHDAMYWYRQDPGQGLRLIYYSQIVNDFQKGDIAEGYSVSREKKESFPLTVTSAQKNPTAFYLCASSVQGFYEQYFGPGTRLTVT.